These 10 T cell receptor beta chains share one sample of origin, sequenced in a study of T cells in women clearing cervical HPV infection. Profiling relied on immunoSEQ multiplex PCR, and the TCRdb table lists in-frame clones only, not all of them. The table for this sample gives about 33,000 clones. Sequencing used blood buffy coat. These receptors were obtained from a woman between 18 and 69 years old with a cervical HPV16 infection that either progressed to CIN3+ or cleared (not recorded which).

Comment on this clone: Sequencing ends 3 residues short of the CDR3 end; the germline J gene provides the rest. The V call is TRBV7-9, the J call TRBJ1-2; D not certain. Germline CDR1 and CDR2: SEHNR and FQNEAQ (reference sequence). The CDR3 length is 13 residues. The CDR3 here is CASSLLMRSDYTF. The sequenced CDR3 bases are TGTGCCAGCAGCTTGTTAATGAGGTCCGAC.

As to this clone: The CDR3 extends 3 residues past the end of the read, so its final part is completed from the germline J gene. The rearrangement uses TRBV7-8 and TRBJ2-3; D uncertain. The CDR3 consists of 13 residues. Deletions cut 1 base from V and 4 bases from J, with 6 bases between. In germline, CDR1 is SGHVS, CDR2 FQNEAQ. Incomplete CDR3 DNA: TGTGCCAGCAGCTTAGTCGCGGCAGATACG. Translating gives CASSLVAADT. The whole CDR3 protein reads CASSLVAADTQYF.

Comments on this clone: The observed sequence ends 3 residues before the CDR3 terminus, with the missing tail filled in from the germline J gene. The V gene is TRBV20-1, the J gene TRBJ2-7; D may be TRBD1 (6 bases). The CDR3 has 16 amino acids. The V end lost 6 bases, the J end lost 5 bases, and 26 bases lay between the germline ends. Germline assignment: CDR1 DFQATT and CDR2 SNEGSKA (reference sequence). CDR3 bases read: TGCAGTGCCAACCACGGACAGTCGCCATCCGGGAACGAG. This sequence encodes CSANHGQSPSGNE. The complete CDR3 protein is CSANHGQSPSGNEQYF.

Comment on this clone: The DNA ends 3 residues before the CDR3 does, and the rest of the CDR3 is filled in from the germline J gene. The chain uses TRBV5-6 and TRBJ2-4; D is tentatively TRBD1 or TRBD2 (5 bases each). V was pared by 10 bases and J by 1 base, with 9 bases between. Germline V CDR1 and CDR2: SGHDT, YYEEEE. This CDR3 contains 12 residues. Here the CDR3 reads CASEGAKNIQYF. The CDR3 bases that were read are TGTGCCTCCGAGGGGGCCAAAAACATT.

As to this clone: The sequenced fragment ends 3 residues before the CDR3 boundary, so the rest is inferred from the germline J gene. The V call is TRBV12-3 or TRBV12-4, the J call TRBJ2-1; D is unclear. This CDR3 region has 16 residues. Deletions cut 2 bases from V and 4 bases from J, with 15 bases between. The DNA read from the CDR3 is TGTGCCAGCAGTTTAAGATTCGAGCCACCATACAATGAG. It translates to CASSLRFEPPYNE. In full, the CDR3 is CASSLRFEPPYNEQFF.

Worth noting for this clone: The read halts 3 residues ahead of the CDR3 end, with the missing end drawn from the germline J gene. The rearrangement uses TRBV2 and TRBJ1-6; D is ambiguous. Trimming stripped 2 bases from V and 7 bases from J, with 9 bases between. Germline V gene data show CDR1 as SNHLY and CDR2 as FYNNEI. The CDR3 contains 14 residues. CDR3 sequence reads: CASSEQVKNSPLHF. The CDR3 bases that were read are TGTGCCAGCAGTGAACAGGTCAAGAATTCACCC.

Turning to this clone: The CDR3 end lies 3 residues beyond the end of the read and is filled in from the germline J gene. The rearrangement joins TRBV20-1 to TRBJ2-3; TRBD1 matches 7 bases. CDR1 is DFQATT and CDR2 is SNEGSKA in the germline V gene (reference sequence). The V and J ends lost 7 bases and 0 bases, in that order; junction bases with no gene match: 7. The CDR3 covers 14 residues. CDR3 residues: CSVRDSSSTDTQYF. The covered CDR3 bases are TGCAGTGTACGGGACAGCTCTAGCACAGATACG.

The CDR3 spells CASSPQGANTEAFF. The sequenced CDR3 bases are TGCGCCAGCAGCCCCCAGGGGGCGAACACTGAA. The rearrangement links TRBV4-1 to TRBJ1-1; 8 bases map to TRBD1. The read comes to an end 3 residues before the CDR3 does, leaving the germline J gene to fill in the end. The CDR3 is 14 amino acids. V lost 4 bases to trimming and J lost 1 base; unmatched junction nucleotides: 2. Germline values: CDR1 MGHRA, CDR2 YSYEKL.

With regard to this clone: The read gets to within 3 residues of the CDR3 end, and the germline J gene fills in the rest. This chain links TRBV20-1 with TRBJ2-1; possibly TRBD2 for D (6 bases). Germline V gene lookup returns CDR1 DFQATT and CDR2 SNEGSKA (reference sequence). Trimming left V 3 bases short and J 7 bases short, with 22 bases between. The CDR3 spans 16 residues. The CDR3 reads CSARDVDGGLSNEQFF. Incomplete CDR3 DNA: TGCAGTGCTAGGGATGTGGACGGGGGACTCTCTAATGAG.

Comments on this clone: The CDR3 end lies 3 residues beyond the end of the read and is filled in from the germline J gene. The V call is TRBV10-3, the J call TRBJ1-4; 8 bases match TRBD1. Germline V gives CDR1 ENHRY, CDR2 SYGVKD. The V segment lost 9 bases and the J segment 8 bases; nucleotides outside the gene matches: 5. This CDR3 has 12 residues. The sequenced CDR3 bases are TGTGCCATTGGACAGGGACCGGAAAAA. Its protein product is CAIGQGPEK. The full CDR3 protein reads CAIGQGPEKLFF.